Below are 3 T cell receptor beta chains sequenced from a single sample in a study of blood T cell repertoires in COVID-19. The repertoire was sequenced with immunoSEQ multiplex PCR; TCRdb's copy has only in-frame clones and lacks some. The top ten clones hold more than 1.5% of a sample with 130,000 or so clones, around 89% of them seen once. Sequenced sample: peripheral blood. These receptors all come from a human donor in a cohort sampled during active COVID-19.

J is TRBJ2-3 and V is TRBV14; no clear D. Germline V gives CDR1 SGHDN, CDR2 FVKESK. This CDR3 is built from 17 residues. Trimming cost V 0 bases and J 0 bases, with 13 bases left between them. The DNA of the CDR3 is TGTGCCAGCAGCCAAGAGGCGCGGATAACTAGCACAGATACGCAGTATTTT. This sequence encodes CASSQEARITSTDTQYF.

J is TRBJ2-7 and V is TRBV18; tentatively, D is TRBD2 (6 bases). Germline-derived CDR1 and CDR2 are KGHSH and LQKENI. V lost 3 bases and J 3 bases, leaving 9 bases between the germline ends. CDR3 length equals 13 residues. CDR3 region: CASSPGSGYEQYF. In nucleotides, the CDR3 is TGTGCCAGCTCACCGGGTAGCGGCTACGAGCAGTACTTC.

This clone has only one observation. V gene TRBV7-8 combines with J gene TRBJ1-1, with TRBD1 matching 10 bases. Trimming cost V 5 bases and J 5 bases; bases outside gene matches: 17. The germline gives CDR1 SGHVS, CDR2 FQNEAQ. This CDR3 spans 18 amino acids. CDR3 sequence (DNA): TGTGCCAGCAGCAAATTCGTGGGGACAGGGGTTTTTGAGACTGAAGCTTTCTTT. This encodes CASSKFVGTGVFETEAFF.